The rows below give T cell receptor beta chains drawn from one sample of a study of T cell responses to AZD1222 COVID-19 vaccine. Produced via immunoSEQ multiplex PCR; TCRdb's table is partial and in-frame only. Here the sample spans 180,000 or so clones, 88% being singletons. The specimen was peripheral blood, collected on day 0 of AZD1222 vaccination. These receptors were obtained from an adult in good health. Both conserved end residues are part of each CDR3. Each record gives: D gene, J gene, V gene, clone size, CDR3 protein, CDR3 DNA. The D gene is left open where the match is weak. Clone size, where shown, is once, few, many, or a class for clones that have expanded.

d_call: -
j_call: TRBJ1-3
v_call: TRBV12-1
clone_size: -
cdr3_aa: CASSPHTVPGNTIYF
cdr3_nt: TGTGCCAGCAGCCCCCACACAGTACCTGGAAACACCATATATTTT

d_call: -
j_call: TRBJ1-2
v_call: TRBV5-5
clone_size: -
cdr3_aa: CASSLETTVNTF
cdr3_nt: TGTGCCAGCAGCTTGGAGACGACCGTAAACACCTTC

d_call: -
j_call: TRBJ1-1
v_call: TRBV5-1
clone_size: -
cdr3_aa: CASSPDGRGLAEAFF
cdr3_nt: TGCGCCAGCAGCCCGGACGGCAGGGGCCTGGCTGAAGCTTTCTTT

d_call: -
j_call: TRBJ1-1
v_call: TRBV6-2/TRBV6-3
clone_size: -
cdr3_aa: CASSAGPGGAFF
cdr3_nt: TGTGCCAGCAGCGCGGGGCCGGGTGGGGCTTTCTTT

d_call: TRBD1
j_call: TRBJ1-5
v_call: TRBV5-5
clone_size: -
cdr3_aa: CASSFSGTDSNQPQHF
cdr3_nt: TGTGCCAGCAGCTTTTCCGGGACAGATAGCAATCAGCCCCAGCATTTT

d_call: -
j_call: TRBJ2-7
v_call: TRBV5-1
clone_size: few
cdr3_aa: CASSRGGQALLSYEQYF
cdr3_nt: TGCGCCAGCAGCCGCGGGGGACAGGCGCTTCTCTCCTACGAGCAGTACTTC

d_call: -
j_call: TRBJ1-1
v_call: TRBV27
clone_size: -
cdr3_aa: CASSLHRNTEAFF
cdr3_nt: TGTGCCAGCAGTTTACACAGGAACACTGAAGCTTTCTTT

d_call: TRBD1
j_call: TRBJ1-1
v_call: TRBV5-1
clone_size: -
cdr3_aa: CASSAGTGDEAFF
cdr3_nt: TGCGCCAGCAGCGCCGGGACAGGGGACGAAGCTTTCTTT

d_call: TRBD2
j_call: TRBJ2-7
v_call: TRBV30
clone_size: -
cdr3_aa: CAWSVSRGLADSYEQYF
cdr3_nt: TGTGCCTGGAGTGTATCCAGAGGACTAGCGGACTCCTACGAGCAGTACTTC

d_call: -
j_call: TRBJ1-3
v_call: TRBV30
clone_size: -
cdr3_aa: CAWRSGGNTIYF
cdr3_nt: TGTGCCTGGAGGTCAGGAGGAAACACCATATATTTT

d_call: TRBD1
j_call: TRBJ1-2
v_call: TRBV4-3
clone_size: -
cdr3_aa: CASSRDRGLYGYTF
cdr3_nt: TGCGCCAGCAGCCGGGACAGGGGCCTTTATGGCTACACCTTC

d_call: -
j_call: TRBJ1-5
v_call: TRBV2
clone_size: -
cdr3_aa: CASSEGRAYSNQPQHF
cdr3_nt: TGTGCCAGCAGTGAAGGGCGGGCATATAGCAATCAGCCCCAGCATTTT

d_call: -
j_call: TRBJ2-3
v_call: TRBV4-3
clone_size: -
cdr3_aa: CASSQGWQRTDTQYF
cdr3_nt: TGCGCCAGCAGCCAAGGATGGCAGCGCACAGATACGCAGTATTTT

d_call: -
j_call: TRBJ2-6
v_call: TRBV15
clone_size: -
cdr3_aa: CATSRDVDRSGANVLTF
cdr3_nt: TGTGCCACCAGCAGAGACGTTGATCGCTCTGGGGCCAACGTCCTGACTTTC